The 27 T cell receptor beta chains reported below all come from one sample, sequenced in a study of T cell responses to AZD1222 COVID-19 vaccine. Method: immunoSEQ multiplex PCR; TCRdb's copy keeps in-frame clones and lacks some. Among about 99,000 clones listed, nearly 95% were seen once. Sequencing was performed on peripheral blood, taken on day 0 of AZD1222 vaccination. The source is an adult in good health.

Comments on this clone: This same CDR3 is encoded by further DNA sequences in the sample. The chain couples TRBV18 to TRBJ2-2; possibly TRBD1 for D (6 bases). V gave up 3 bases and J gave up 1 base, with 9 bases separating them. Per germline, CDR1 KGHSH and CDR2 LQKENI. The CDR3 has 15 residues. DNA for the CDR3: TGTGCCAGCTCACCTCCGACAGGGAACACCGGGGAGCTGTTTTTT. Encoded protein: CASSPPTGNTGELFF.

The chain has TRBV4-2 and TRBJ1-3, with unresolved D. V lost 1 base, J lost 3 bases, and 4 bases lay in between. CDR1 and CDR2 (germline): LGHNA, YNFKEQ. The CDR3 totals 13 residues. CDR3: CASSQGVGNTIYF. The DNA for the CDR3 is TGTGCCAGCAGCCAAGGGGTTGGAAACACCATATATTTT.

This chain joins TRBV5-5 and TRBJ2-7; 11 nucleotides align to TRBD2. The trim removed 2 bases at V and 2 bases at J, leaving 3 bases unmatched. Germline V gene lookup returns CDR1 SGHKS and CDR2 YYEKEE (reference sequence). This CDR3 comprises 15 residues. This CDR3 reads CASSLTSGSTYEQYF. The CDR3, as DNA: TGTGCCAGCAGCTTAACTAGCGGGAGTACCTACGAGCAGTACTTC.

The rearrangement joins TRBV5-1 to TRBJ2-1; TRBD1 agrees at 10 bases. The V gene end was trimmed by 4 bases and the J gene end by 3 bases; junction bases not matched to a gene: 7. Germline CDR1 is SGHRS and CDR2 is YFSETQ. CDR3 length: 16 amino acids. CDR3 amino acids: CASSTPDRGSYNEQFF. The CDR3 bases are TGCGCCAGCAGCACACCGGACAGGGGGAGCTACAATGAGCAGTTCTTC.

The gene calls are TRBV19 and TRBJ1-1; D is ambiguous. V lost 8 bases to trimming and J lost 6 bases, with 7 bases between them. Germline CDR1 and CDR2: LNHDA and SQIVND (reference sequence). This CDR3 region has 10 residues. The CDR3 bases are TGTGCCAGTTTCTACGCTGAAGCTTTCTTT. It is translated as CASFYAEAFF. The full variable domain, with the rest looked up from reference TRBV19 and TRBJ1-1, is DGGITQSPKYLFRKEGQNVTLSCEQNLNHDAMYWYRQDPGQGLRLIYYSQIVNDFQKGDIAEGYSVSREKKESFPLTVTSAQKNPTAFYLCASFYAEAFFGQGTRLTVV.

The rearrangement joins TRBV15 to TRBJ1-3, with D uncertain. CDR1 is LNHNV and CDR2 is YYDKDF in the germline V gene (reference sequence). This CDR3 has 15 amino acids. The V and J ends lost 0 bases and 1 base respectively, with 7 bases between them. The CDR3 DNA follows: TGTGCCACCAGCAGAGACAAATTATCTGGAAACACCATATATTTT. Its protein is CATSRDKLSGNTIYF.

This sequence joins TRBV24-1 and TRBJ2-7, with TRBD2 identical over 11 bases. The germline gives CDR1 KGHDR, CDR2 SFDVKD. The CDR3 is made up of 17 amino acids. V trimming: 0 bases; J trimming: 1 base; junction bases outside the gene matches: 4. CDR3 in DNA: TGTGCCACCAGTGATTTGCGGCTAGCGGGAGGTTCCTACGAGCAGTACTTC. Its translation is CATSDLRLAGGSYEQYF.

This clone is a singleton in its sample. V is TRBV10-3 and J is TRBJ1-1; D is unclear. Germline lookup yields CDR1 ENHRY and CDR2 SYGVKD. This CDR3 is built from 14 residues. V was pared by 8 bases and J by 0 bases, with 13 bases between. Here the CDR3 DNA reads TGTGCCATCTCCGACACACGACTGAACACTGAAGCTTTCTTT. This encodes CAISDTRLNTEAFF.

The V call is TRBV14, the J call TRBJ1-5, with TRBD1 matching over 8 bases. This CDR3 is built from 14 residues. Trimming took 4 bases from V and 7 from J; bases not matched to a gene: 6. Germline V gene data show CDR1 as SGHDN and CDR2 as FVKESK. CDR3: CASSPTGVRQPQHF. In DNA, the CDR3 is TGTGCCAGCAGCCCGACAGGGGTCAGGCAGCCCCAGCATTTT. Using reference TRBV14 and TRBJ1-5 for the parts outside the CDR3, the full variable domain is EAGVTQFPSHSVIEKGQTVTLRCDPISGHDNLYWYRRVMGKEIKFLLHFVKESKQDESGMPNNRFLAERTGGTYSTLKVQPAELEDSGVYFCASSPTGVRQPQHFGDGTRLSIL.

The chain has TRBV5-1 and TRBJ2-2; D gene ambiguous. The V gene's germline CDR1 is SGHRS and CDR2 YFSETQ. This CDR3 has 15 amino acids. V lost 0 bases and J 6 bases, leaving 12 bases between the germline ends. The CDR3 DNA sequence: TGCGCCAGCAGCTTGGACGTCGGTGAAGCCGGGGAGCTGTTTTTT. Amino acids: CASSLDVGEAGELFF.

This rearrangement joins TRBV7-2 to TRBJ2-1; D might be TRBD1 or TRBD2, each matching 5 bases. The CDR3 is 13 residues long. Trimming left V 5 bases short and J 9 bases short, with 14 bases between. CDR1 and CDR2 from the germline V gene are SGHTA and FQGNSA. The CDR3, as DNA: TGTGCCAGCAGCCCCATGAGGGACGGTGAGCAGTTCTTC. The encoded protein is CASSPMRDGEQFF.

This rearrangement joins TRBV6-5 to TRBJ1-4; no clear D. The CDR3 runs 13 residues. The germline V gene has CDR1 MNHEY and CDR2 SVGAGI. Trimming shortened V by 7 bases and J by 7 bases, and 13 bases separated the two germline ends. CDR3 sequence: CASKMGTIEKLFF. In DNA, the CDR3 is TGTGCCAGCAAAATGGGAACGATTGAAAAACTGTTTTTT.

The chain recombines TRBV5-4 with TRBJ2-7; perhaps TRBD1 as D (5 bases). Germline V gene data show CDR1 as SGHNT and CDR2 as YYREEE (reference sequence). The CDR3 totals 16 residues. The ends were cut back, 0 bases at V and 3 bases at J, with 16 bases in the middle. The CDR3 nucleotides are TGTGCCAGCAGCTTGGGTGGGGCAGGGCCACTCTACGAGCAGTACTTC. Translation gives CASSLGGAGPLYEQYF.

The rearrangement links TRBV19 to TRBJ2-3, with 11 nucleotides matching TRBD2. Germline CDR1 reads LNHDA; CDR2 reads SQIVND (reference sequence). The CDR3 contains 16 residues. Trimming at V came to 7 bases and at J to 2 bases, leaving 8 bases not matched to a gene. The DNA for the CDR3 is TGTGCCAGTACCTCGGGGGGACTAGCGGACACAGATACGCAGTATTTT. Translation: CASTSGGLADTDTQYF.

The rearrangement uses TRBV5-4 and TRBJ1-2, with TRBD1 matching over 10 bases. Germline assignment: CDR1 SGHNT and CDR2 YYREEE (reference sequence). The CDR3 runs to 14 residues. Trimming at V came to 4 bases and at J to 4 bases, leaving 4 bases not matched to a gene. The CDR3 region is CASSPRDRGYGYTF. The CDR3 DNA reads TGTGCCAGCAGCCCAAGGGACAGGGGCTATGGCTACACCTTC.

The chain couples TRBV13 to TRBJ2-7; TRBD2 matches at 7 bases. This CDR3 has 17 residues. Germline loops: CDR1 PRHDT, CDR2 FYEKMQ (reference sequence). Trimming removed 2 bases from V and 6 bases from J; junction bases left unmatched: 16. The CDR3 protein is CASSLLPRTGGTLEQYF. The CDR3 DNA follows: TGTGCCAGCAGCTTACTTCCCAGGACGGGAGGCACGCTCGAGCAGTACTTC.

This clone has a single count. This chain connects TRBV4-3 to TRBJ2-3; 10 bases line up with TRBD2. CDR3 size: 19 residues. Germline assignment: CDR1 LGHNA and CDR2 YSLEER. V lost 0 bases to trimming and J lost 1 base; unmatched junction nucleotides: 10. The CDR3 DNA sequence: TGCGCCAGCAGCCAAGATCTTGAGCGGGAGGGCCTCGGCACAGATACGCAGTATTTT. It specifies CASSQDLEREGLGTDTQYF.

The chain uses TRBV4-2 and TRBJ1-5; D is possibly TRBD1 (5 bases). From germline, CDR1 is LGHNA and CDR2 YNFKEQ. The CDR3 length is 14 residues. V was pared by 0 bases and J by 6 bases, with 9 bases between. CDR3 DNA: TGTGCCAGCAGCCAAGACAGGGAGGGTCAGCCCCAGCATTTT. The encoded protein is CASSQDREGQPQHF.

The J gene is TRBJ2-5, the V gene TRBV28; the D call may be TRBD1 or TRBD2 (6 bases each). Looked up from germline, CDR1 is MDHEN and CDR2 is SYDVKM. The CDR3 is 15 amino acids. V lost 3 bases, J lost 1 base, and 12 bases lay in between. The CDR3 DNA reads as TGTGCCAGCAGTTTGAGCAGGGGACTCCAAGAGACCCAGTACTTC. Its protein is CASSLSRGLQETQYF.

The chain is built from TRBV3-1 (or the pseudogene TRBV3-2) and TRBJ2-3, with TRBD1 matching over 9 bases. V dropped 1 base and J dropped 3; count of bases not matched to a gene: 8. CDR1 and CDR2 (germline): LGHDT, YNNKEL (reference sequence). The CDR3 is 17 amino acids. The DNA for the CDR3 is TGTGCCAGCAGCCAAGGGCCCCGGGACAGGGAGACAGATACGCAGTATTTT. Its translation: CASSQGPRDRETDTQYF.

The chain has TRBV6-5 and TRBJ1-3; D may be TRBD1 (5 bases). V lost 5 bases and J 4 bases, leaving 9 bases between the germline ends. The germline V gene encodes CDR1 MNHEY and CDR2 SVGAGI. This CDR3 has 13 amino acids. The CDR3 reads CASSPGYGNTIYF. CDR3 bases: TGTGCCAGCAGTCCAGGGTACGGAAACACCATATATTTT.

The rearrangement uses TRBV29-1 and TRBJ2-7, with 11 bases lining up with TRBD1. V gave up 6 bases and J gave up 5 bases; unmatched junction bases: 6. Germline lookup yields CDR1 SQVTM and CDR2 ANQGSEA. The CDR3 contains 13 residues. This CDR3 is CSVWDRGDDEQYF. The CDR3 DNA reads TGCAGCGTCTGGGACAGGGGGGACGACGAGCAGTACTTC.

The chain employs TRBV29-1 and TRBJ1-1; no clear D. V was trimmed by 6 bases and J by 1 base, leaving 15 bases between them. Germline V gene sequence: CDR1 SQVTM, CDR2 ANQGSEA. The CDR3 contains 14 residues. The CDR3 loop reads CSVLGSFSNTEAFF. CDR3 DNA: TGCAGCGTCTTGGGCTCTTTTTCGAACACTGAAGCTTTCTTT.

The chain uses TRBV5-1 and TRBJ1-2; 7 bases are a match to TRBD1. This CDR3 spans 12 amino acids. V lost 4 bases and J lost 7; bases outside the gene matches: 4. Germline lookup yields CDR1 SGHRS and CDR2 YFSETQ. This chain's CDR3 is CASSSDRVGYTF. The DNA of the CDR3 is TGCGCCAGCAGCAGCGACAGGGTTGGCTACACCTTC.

This clone is a singleton in its sample. V usage is TRBV10-3 and J usage is TRBJ2-4, with 8 bases that match TRBD1. The trim removed 6 bases at V and 0 bases at J, leaving 10 bases unmatched. The germline CDR1 and CDR2 sequences are ENHRY and SYGVKD. The CDR3 is 17 amino acids. Written as DNA, the CDR3 is TGTGCCATCAGCGCTACAGGGGGAAATATAGCCAAAAACATTCAGTACTTC. It is translated as CAISATGGNIAKNIQYF.

Details on this clone: The junction and the germline gene differ at one end; a read error may be behind it. This rearrangement joins TRBV19 to TRBJ2-2, with D possibly being TRBD1 (6 bases). The CDR3 loop spans 14 amino acids. Germline lookup yields CDR1 LNHDA and CDR2 SQIVND (reference sequence). This CDR3 is CAGSPRQDTGELFF. The CDR3 DNA follows: TGTGCCGGTAGTCCCCGACAGGACACCGGGGAGCTGTTTTTT.

The chain couples TRBV24-1 to TRBJ2-3, with a weak D call TRBD2 (6 bases). Germline loops: CDR1 KGHDR, CDR2 SFDVKD. Trimming took 10 bases from V and 1 from J, leaving 11 bases between them. The CDR3 consists of 13 residues. CDR3 protein: CATSEGGTDTQYF. The CDR3 DNA follows: TGTGCCACTTCGGAGGGCGGCACAGATACGCAGTATTTT.